Listed below are T cell receptor beta chains from one sample, sequenced in a study of control samples from healthy donors and cancer patients. Repertoires were generated with immunoSEQ multiplex PCR, while TCRdb's copy carries only in-frame clones and drops some. The sample contains over 200,000 clones, around 80% of which appear only once. Input material: PBMCs. The receptors here all came from a woman aged 55-70 years with lung cancer. The CDR3 runs from the conserved cysteine through the conserved F or W. The D gene is left open where the match is weak. Only part of the rows carry a size: once, few, many, or a class if the clone is expanded.

TRBJ2-1 | . | . | TRBV7-3 | TGTGCCAGCAGCTTAGCGGCCACCTCCTACAATGAGCAGTTCTTC | CASSLAATSYNEQFF
TRBJ2-7 | TRBD1 | few | TRBV7-2 | TGTGCCAGCAGCTTAACGACAGGGAGCTACGAGCAGTACTTC | CASSLTTGSYEQYF
TRBJ1-2 | TRBD1 | . | TRBV18 | TGTGCCAGCTCATCAACCGGGACAGACTATGGCTACACCTTC | CASSSTGTDYGYTF
TRBJ1-2 | . | . | TRBV6-4 | TGTGCCAGCAGTGCAGGGGCAGGAAACTATGGCTACACCTTC | CASSAGAGNYGYTF
TRBJ2-7 | . | . | TRBV6-5 | TGTGCCAGCAGTTACTCGCGGGGTTATGGGTACGAGCAGTACTTC | CASSYSRGYGYEQYF
TRBJ2-7 | . | . | TRBV11-2 | TGTGCCAGCAGCCCAGGTAACCAAGGCGAGCAGTACTTC | CASSPGNQGEQYF
TRBJ2-2 | TRBD2 | . | TRBV9 | TGTGCCAGCAGCCCGGGGGGGTTTGGCGGGGAGCTGTTTTTT | CASSPGGFGGELFF
TRBJ2-3 | . | . | TRBV19 | TGTGCCAGTAGGGAGCCTAGCACAGATACGCAGTATTTT | CASREPSTDTQYF
TRBJ1-2 | . | once | TRBV2 | TGTGCCAGCAGTGAAGGGGTGAGGGGCGCGACCGGCTACACCTTC | CASSEGVRGATGYTF
TRBJ2-5 | . | . | TRBV5-4 | TGTGCCAGCAGCTTACAGGACACGGAGACCCAGTACTTC | CASSLQDTETQYF
TRBJ1-6 | . | . | TRBV6-6 | TGTGCCAGCAGTTTCAGGGGTAGTGATTCACCCCTCCACTTT | CASSFRGSDSPLHF
TRBJ1-1 | . | few | TRBV19 | TGTGCCAGTAGTATGTCGAGGGGGACTGAAGCTTTCTTT | CASSMSRGTEAFF
TRBJ2-2 | TRBD2 | . | TRBV9 | TGTGCCAGCAGAAAGGGACTAGGAAACACCGGGGAGCTGTTTTTT | CASRKGLGNTGELFF
TRBJ1-1 | . | . | TRBV5-1 | TGCGCCAGCAGCTTGGATAGGGCAGGGTCGGGGGACACTGAAGCTTTCTTT | CASSLDRAGSGDTEAFF
TRBJ1-2 | . | . | TRBV6-5 | TGTGCCAGCAAGGTTGACACCTACTATGGCTACACCTTC | CASKVDTYYGYTF
TRBJ1-2 | . | . | TRBV5-1 | TGCGCCAGCAGCTTGGAGGGCAGTCGTGGCTACACCTTC | CASSLEGSRGYTF
TRBJ2-5 | . | . | TRBV24-1 | TGTGCCACCAGTGATTTGCGATCCCCGGGCAGCGTGGAGACCCAGTACTTC | CATSDLRSPGSVETQYF
TRBJ2-1 | TRBD1 | . | TRBV11-2 | TGTGCCAGCAGATTGAGTTTGGGGACAGGGAAAGACTACAATGAGCAGTTCTTC | CASRLSLGTGKDYNEQFF
TRBJ2-1 | TRBD2 | . | TRBV6-1 | TGTGCCAGCAGTGAACGGACTAGCAGGGACCACAATGAGCAGTTCTTC | CASSERTSRDHNEQFF
TRBJ2-7 | TRBD1 | . | TRBV6-2/TRBV6-3 | TGTGCCAGCAGTTACCTATCCGGACAACCGGGACAGGGGGCATACGAGCAGTACTTC | CASSYLSGQPGQGAYEQYF
TRBJ2-7 | . | . | TRBV7-6 | TGTGCCAGCAGCTTAGCCCCTGCGGACAGCTCCTACGAGCAGTACTTC | CASSLAPADSSYEQYF
TRBJ2-5 | . | . | TRBV5-1 | TGCGCCAGCAGCCTGATCGCAGGGCCAGAGACCCAGTACTTC | CASSLIAGPETQYF
TRBJ1-1 | . | . | TRBV5-4 | TGTGCCAGCAGCTCAGATGCAGGGGCCCCACTTCTTTCAACAGAAGCTTTCTTT | CASSSDAGAPLLSTEAFF
TRBJ2-7 | TRBD1 | . | TRBV5-1 | TGCGCCAGCAGCTTGGGAGACAGGGCACCCTACGAGCAGTACTTC | CASSLGDRAPYEQYF
TRBJ2-3 | TRBD2 | few | TRBV28 | TGTGCCAGCAAAAGGACTAGCGCTAGCACAGATACGCAGTATTTT | CASKRTSASTDTQYF
TRBJ1-5 | TRBD1 | . | TRBV28 | TGTGCCAGCAGTGGCAGGGGGCGCGACGGCAATCAGCCCCAGCATTTT | CASSGRGRDGNQPQHF
TRBJ2-1 | . | . | TRBV18 | TGTGCCAGCTCACCCGGACTACAGGGGATAGCCTACAATGAGCAGTTCTTC | CASSPGLQGIAYNEQFF
TRBJ1-2 | . | . | TRBV5-4 | TGTGCCAGCAGCTTAGATCAGGGCCCCGTTGGTGGCTACACCTTC | CASSLDQGPVGGYTF
TRBJ1-2 | . | once | TRBV2 | TGTGCCAGCAGTATATCTGGGGCGAGGGGCTATGGCTACACCTTC | CASSISGARGYGYTF
TRBJ1-2 | . | . | TRBV6-5 | TGTGCCAGCATGACTAAGGTGAACTATGGCTACACCTTC | CASMTKVNYGYTF
TRBJ1-6 | . | . | TRBV30 | TGTGCCTGGAGTAGGGGGGGCTCCTATAATTCACCCCTCCACTTT | CAWSRGGSYNSPLHF
TRBJ2-7 | TRBD2 | once | TRBV3-1/TRBV3-2 | TGTGCCAGCAGCCAAGCAGGACTAGCGGGGATCTACGAGCAGTACTTC | CASSQAGLAGIYEQYF
TRBJ1-1 | . | . | TRBV5-6 | TGTGCCAGCAGTTGGGGGACCCAGAACACTGAAGCTTTCTTT | CASSWGTQNTEAFF
TRBJ1-3 | . | . | TRBV25-1 | TGTGCCAGCAGTGAGGCAGGGGTCTCTGGAAACACCATATATTTT | CASSEAGVSGNTIYF
TRBJ1-2 | . | . | TRBV7-8 | TGTGCCAGCAGCTTGTACATCGATATTAGCTTTGGTGGCTACACCTTC | CASSLYIDISFGGYTF
TRBJ2-7 | TRBD2 | . | TRBV18 | TGTGCCAGCTCACCAGCTAGCGGGAGGGCCTCCGAGCAGTACTTC | CASSPASGRASEQYF
TRBJ1-2 | . | few | TRBV5-1 | TGCGCCAGCAGCTTGGCCGGGCCCCGGTGGGGCTACACCTTC | CASSLAGPRWGYTF